This T cell receptor (beta chain) was identified in a study of shared clonotypes between healthy human individuals. Overall study findings and caveats: Although depth was large, rarefaction showed that sequencing of the sorted subsets was incomplete.

Worth noting for this clone: The antigen remains undetermined.

Cells designated naive CD8 were CD45RO-negative and were positively selected for CCR7, with terminally differentiated effector memory CD45RA+ cells excluded. This CDR3 is 14 amino acids long. The V end was cut by 6 bases, the J end by 3 bases, with 14 bases between. Germline V gene data show CDR1 as MNHEY and CDR2 as SVGAGI. Here immunoSEQ multiplex PCR was the method, and the copy in TCRdb shows in-frame clones only, minus some. The table records about 2.2 million clones, approximately 94% of them present only once. This sequence joins TRBV6-5 and TRBJ1-1; D is uncertain. The receptor was derived from a man younger than 35 in good health. Some clones in this sample may be carry-over from other donors' samples. Sequenced sample: naive CD8+ T cells from PBMCs. The CDR3 nucleotides read TGTGCCAGCAGCCCCGGGAAGGGTTACACTGAAGCTTTCTTT. Translation gives CASSPGKGYTEAFF.